This T cell receptor beta chain was sequenced during a study of control samples from healthy donors and cancer patients. Only one count was recorded for this clone. TCRdb's table, derived via immunoSEQ multiplex PCR, lists solely in-frame clones and lacks some. The sample contains around 68,000 clones, 83% of which appear only once. Sequenced sample: blood. The sequence was obtained from a man aged 55 to 69 in good health.

CDR3 loop: CASSSRLASGANVLTF. The DNA for the CDR3 is TGTGCCAGCAGCTCAAGACTAGCCTCTGGGGCCAACGTCCTGACTTTC. This chain links TRBV6-2 or TRBV6-3 with TRBJ2-6; 7 nucleotides align to TRBD2. Germline V lookup: CDR1 MNHEY, CDR2 SVGEGT. V lost 6 bases, J lost 0 bases, and 5 bases stayed unmatched. This CDR3 has 16 residues.